The 3 T cell receptor beta chains below come from one sample, sequenced in a study of shared clonotypes between healthy human individuals. Profiling relied on immunoSEQ multiplex PCR, and the TCRdb table lists in-frame clones only, not all of them. This table holds more than 550,000 clones, roughly 91% found once. The specimen sequenced was memory CD8+ T cells from PBMCs. The sample's subset: CD45RO+ cells pooled with CCR7-negative TemRA cells. Every receptor here comes from a man in his late teens or twenties in good health. Some clones in this sample may be carry-over from other donors' samples.

This clone has just one count. The gene calls are TRBV15 and TRBJ1-2, with D tentatively TRBD1 (5 bases). Germline CDR1 and CDR2: LNHNV and YYDKDF (reference sequence). The ends were cut back, 4 bases at V and 7 bases at J, with 22 bases in the middle. This CDR3 comprises 16 residues. This CDR3 is CATSMGVRGGSGGYTF. CDR3 nucleotides: TGTGCCACCAGCATGGGTGTGAGGGGAGGCTCGGGTGGCTACACCTTC. The whole variable domain, remainder taken from reference TRBV15 and TRBJ1-2, is DAMVIQNPRYQVTQFGKPVTLSCSQTLNHNVMYWYQQKSSQAPKLLFHYYDKDFNNEADTPDNFQSRRPNTSFCFLDIRSPGLGDTAMYLCATSMGVRGGSGGYTFGSGTRLTVV.

The rearrangement links TRBV30 to TRBJ1-4, with a tentative D call TRBD1 (6 bases). CDR3 length equals 14 residues. CDR1 and CDR2 (germline): GTSNPN, SVGIG (reference sequence). V lost 0 bases and J 1 base, leaving 6 bases between the germline ends. The CDR3 spells CAWSVDRTNEKLFF. CDR3 bases: TGTGCCTGGAGTGTGGACAGAACTAATGAAAAACTGTTTTTT. The entire variable domain, with the rest obtained from reference TRBV30 and TRBJ1-4, is as follows: SQTIHQWPATLVQPVGSPLSLECTVEGTSNPNLYWYRQAAGRGLQLLFYSVGIGQISSEVPQNLSASRPQDRQFILSSKKLLLSDSGFYLCAWSVDRTNEKLFFGSGTQLSVL.

The chain employs TRBV7-2 and TRBJ1-5; D possibly corresponds to TRBD1 (5 bases). The CDR3 runs 15 residues. The germline V and J ends were trimmed by 1 base and 4 bases, with 11 bases remaining between them. Germline CDR1 and CDR2: SGHTA and FQGNSA. The CDR3 is CASSLVGAVNQPQHF. The CDR3 DNA is TGTGCCAGCAGCTTAGTAGGGGCAGTGAATCAGCCCCAGCATTTT.